The rows below give T cell receptor delta chains drawn from one sample of a study of Vδ1+ human thymocytes. TCRdb redid clone calling on the multiplex PCR reads using CATT. The table includes 20,000 to 25,000 delta-chain clones, approximately 8.8% detected once. Sequenced: Vdelta1+ gamma-delta thymocytes from the thymus. These receptors were obtained from a child under two years old who had congenital heart surgery. The CDR3 runs from the conserved cysteine through the conserved F or W. The order of the fields is D gene, clone size, V gene, J gene, CDR3 DNA, CDR3 protein. D genes are given only for firm matches. Size values are once, few and many counts, or a class for expanded clones, and some rows have none.

D gene: .; clone size: few; V gene: TRDV3; J gene: TRDJ4; CDR3 DNA: TGTGCCTCCCCGCGTTGCCCCCGGGCCCTGATCTTT; CDR3 protein: CASPRCPRALIF
D gene: TRDD3; clone size: few; V gene: TRDV1; J gene: TRDJ1; CDR3 DNA: TGTGCTCTTGGGGAACTTGGGCCTGGGGGATACGCTGTCACCGATAAACTCATCTTT; CDR3 protein: CALGELGPGGYAVTDKLIF
D gene: .; clone size: few; V gene: TRDV1; J gene: TRDJ2; CDR3 DNA: TGTGCTCTTGGGGAACCCCGCTTCCTACGATGGGGGATATCGGCAGCACAACTCTTCTTT; CDR3 protein: CALGEPRFLRWGISAAQLFF
D gene: .; clone size: few; V gene: TRDV1; J gene: TRDJ1; CDR3 DNA: TGTGCTCTTGGGGCCCATACCGGTGAGGCCGATAAACTCATATTT; CDR3 protein: CALGAHTGEADKLIF
D gene: TRDD2; clone size: few; V gene: TRDV1; J gene: TRDJ1; CDR3 DNA: TGTGCTCTTGGGGAACTCCTTCCTACGTTGCTGGGGACCCGTGGCGATAAACTCATCTTT; CDR3 protein: CALGELLPTLLGTRGDKLIF
D gene: .; clone size: .; V gene: TRDV1; J gene: TRDJ1; CDR3 DNA: TGTGCTCTTGGGGAACTAGCCGTTCCACTCAGATCGGGGGGGAAGTACACCGATAAACTCATCTTT; CDR3 protein: CALGELAVPLRSGGKYTDKLIF
D gene: .; clone size: few; V gene: TRDV1; J gene: TRDJ1; CDR3 DNA: TGTGCTCTTGGGGAACTATGGGAGTCCGATAAACTCATCTTT; CDR3 protein: CALGELWESDKLIF
D gene: TRDD3; clone size: few; V gene: TRDV1; J gene: TRDJ1; CDR3 DNA: TGTGCTCTTGGGGAACTTTCATTCCTTAGCTATTCGCCCGTACCTGGGGGGTACGGTAAACTCATCTTT; CDR3 protein: CALGELSFLSYSPVPGGYGKLIF
D gene: .; clone size: .; V gene: TRDV1; J gene: TRDJ1; CDR3 DNA: TGTGCTCTTGGGGTATGGCCTTCCTACTGGGGGACCCGCACCGATAAACTCATCTTT; CDR3 protein: CALGVWPSYWGTRTDKLIF
D gene: .; clone size: few; V gene: TRDV1; J gene: TRDJ1; CDR3 DNA: TGTGCTCTTGGGAACGCTGTGTATAATTCGCTGGGATCCCTACCCTATAAACTCATCTTT; CDR3 protein: CALGNAVYNSLGSLPYKLIF
D gene: TRDD3; clone size: few; V gene: TRDV1; J gene: TRDJ1; CDR3 DNA: TGTGCTCTTGGATTCCTACGCCTCCTGGGGGATACACGGTACACCGATAAACTCATCTTT; CDR3 protein: CALGFLRLLGDTRYTDKLIF
D gene: TRDD3; clone size: few; V gene: TRDV1; J gene: TRDJ1; CDR3 DNA: TGTGCTCTTGCAATGACTTCCGTACTGGGGGTCCAGTACACCGATAAACTCATCTTT; CDR3 protein: CALAMTSVLGVQYTDKLIF
D gene: TRDD3; clone size: .; V gene: TRDV1; J gene: TRDJ1; CDR3 DNA: TGTGCTCTTGGGGAACTCGTAAGTCCTACTGGGGGGTACACCGATAAACTCATCTTT; CDR3 protein: CALGELVSPTGGYTDKLIF
D gene: TRDD3; clone size: .; V gene: TRDV1; J gene: TRDJ1; CDR3 DNA: TGTGCTCTTGGGGAACCCATTGCTCCTACTGGGGGATACGTGCCCTACACCGATAAACTCATCTTT; CDR3 protein: CALGEPIAPTGGYVPYTDKLIF
D gene: .; clone size: .; V gene: TRDV1; J gene: TRDJ1; CDR3 DNA: TGTGCTCTTGGGGGATTCAGCGAACCGGACGATAAACTCATCTTT; CDR3 protein: CALGGFSEPDDKLIF
D gene: .; clone size: few; V gene: TRDV1; J gene: TRDJ1; CDR3 DNA: TGTGCTCTTGGGGAACCTACCTCTACTGGGACTCACACCGATAAACTCATCTTT; CDR3 protein: CALGEPTSTGTHTDKLIF
D gene: TRDD3; clone size: few; V gene: TRDV1; J gene: TRDJ1; CDR3 DNA: TGTGCTCTTGGGGAGCTCGAGGGGAGCGATCATAAGTACTGGGGGAAACGTCACACCGATAAACTCATCTTT; CDR3 protein: CALGELEGSDHKYWGKRHTDKLIF
D gene: TRDD3; clone size: few; V gene: TRDV3; J gene: TRDJ1; CDR3 DNA: TGTGCCTTTTCCGGGGATATCACGATTATGACCGATAAACTCATCTTT; CDR3 protein: CAFSGDITIMTDKLIF
D gene: TRDD3; clone size: .; V gene: TRDV1; J gene: TRDJ1; CDR3 DNA: TGTGCTCTTGGGGAACTCAGGCTTCCTACGAGGACTGGGGGATACACGTACACCGATAAACTCATCTTT; CDR3 protein: CALGELRLPTRTGGYTYTDKLIF
D gene: TRDD3; clone size: .; V gene: TRDV1; J gene: TRDJ1; CDR3 DNA: TGTGCTCTTGGGGAACCGTGTATTGTTGTGAACTGGGGGATACGCTTGGAGACCGATAAACTCATCTTT; CDR3 protein: CALGEPCIVVNWGIRLETDKLIF
D gene: TRDD3; clone size: few; V gene: TRDV1; J gene: TRDJ1; CDR3 DNA: TGTGCTCTTGGGGAACTTGTCCATCGATCGTTACTGGGGGAATACACCGATAAACTCATCTTT; CDR3 protein: CALGELVHRSLLGEYTDKLIF
D gene: TRDD3; clone size: few; V gene: TRDV1; J gene: TRDJ1; CDR3 DNA: TGTGCTCTTGGGGTCGGTTCCCCCCTACAGAGACTGGGGGATACAGGGGATAAACTCATCTTT; CDR3 protein: CALGVGSPLQRLGDTGDKLIF
D gene: .; clone size: few; V gene: TRDV2; J gene: TRDJ1; CDR3 DNA: TGTGCCTGTGACAAAATGGGGGACACCGATAAACTCATCTTT; CDR3 protein: CACDKMGDTDKLIF
D gene: TRDD3; clone size: .; V gene: TRDV1; J gene: TRDJ1; CDR3 DNA: TGTGCTCTTGGGGTTGACCGAGGGATACTATCGACCGATAAACTCATCTTT; CDR3 protein: CALGVDRGILSTDKLIF
D gene: TRDD3; clone size: few; V gene: TRDV1; J gene: TRDJ1; CDR3 DNA: TGTGCTCTTGGGGAACAGGGCTACTCAAGTACTGGGGGATACCTAACCGATAAACTCATCTTT; CDR3 protein: CALGEQGYSSTGGYLTDKLIF
D gene: TRDD3; clone size: few; V gene: TRDV1; J gene: TRDJ1; CDR3 DNA: TGTGCTCTTGGGGAACCTTTCCCGTGGGGGATACGTTTGGCACCCGATAAACTCATCTTT; CDR3 protein: CALGEPFPWGIRLAPDKLIF
D gene: TRDD3; clone size: .; V gene: TRDV1; J gene: TRDJ1; CDR3 DNA: TGTGCTCTTGGGGAACCGCCTTTCCCTATACTGGGGGATGGGTCCCACACCGATAAACTCATCTTT; CDR3 protein: CALGEPPFPILGDGSHTDKLIF
D gene: TRDD3; clone size: few; V gene: TRDV1; J gene: TRDJ1; CDR3 DNA: TGTGCTCTTGGGGACCGGGCCCCGCCGACTGGGGGATACGGCCTTTACACCGATAAACTCATCTTT; CDR3 protein: CALGDRAPPTGGYGLYTDKLIF
D gene: .; clone size: .; V gene: TRDV1; J gene: TRDJ1; CDR3 DNA: TGTGCTCTTGGGGAACGCTGGGGTTTTTACACCGATAAACTCATCTTT; CDR3 protein: CALGERWGFYTDKLIF
D gene: .; clone size: few; V gene: TRDV1; J gene: TRDJ1; CDR3 DNA: TGTGCTCTTGGGGAACTCGGACCTCTGGGGAGCACCGATAAACTCATCTTT; CDR3 protein: CALGELGPLGSTDKLIF
D gene: .; clone size: .; V gene: TRDV1; J gene: TRDJ1; CDR3 DNA: TGTGCTCTTGGGGAACTGTCTGGGGACACCGATAAACTCATCTTT; CDR3 protein: CALGELSGDTDKLIF
D gene: .; clone size: .; V gene: TRDV1; J gene: TRDJ1; CDR3 DNA: TGTGCTCTTGGAGTCTACCGTACTGGACTCATCTTT; CDR3 protein: CALGVYRTGLIF
D gene: TRDD3; clone size: few; V gene: TRDV1; J gene: TRDJ1; CDR3 DNA: TGTGCTCTTGGGGAAATTCCCGTGTACTGGGGGATACACCCTCACACCGATAAACTCATCTTT; CDR3 protein: CALGEIPVYWGIHPHTDKLIF
D gene: TRDD3; clone size: .; V gene: TRDV2; J gene: TRDJ3; CDR3 DNA: TGTGCCTGTGACACCAATTACTGGGGGATTCCCAGCTCCTGGGACACCCGACAGATGTTTTTC; CDR3 protein: CACDTNYWGIPSSWDTRQMFF
D gene: TRDD3; clone size: few; V gene: TRDV1; J gene: TRDJ1; CDR3 DNA: TGTGCTCTTGGGGATCCCGGCCGAGGCTACGAGGAGCCGGGGGATACCGGGACCGATAAACTCATCTTT; CDR3 protein: CALGDPGRGYEEPGDTGTDKLIF
D gene: .; clone size: .; V gene: TRDV1; J gene: TRDJ1; CDR3 DNA: TGTGCTCTTAGCGACCCCCTGGCGTGCACCGATAAACTCATCTTT; CDR3 protein: CALSDPLACTDKLIF
D gene: TRDD3; clone size: .; V gene: TRDV1; J gene: TRDJ1; CDR3 DNA: TGTGCTCTTGGGGAGGATCTGTACTGGGGGATACTAGCCTACACCGATAAACTCATCTTT; CDR3 protein: CALGEDLYWGILAYTDKLIF
D gene: TRDD3; clone size: few; V gene: TRDV1; J gene: TRDJ1; CDR3 DNA: TGTGCTCTTGGGGAACTCGAAATCCCTCCTAATACTGGGGGATACTTCACCGATAAACTCATCTTT; CDR3 protein: CALGELEIPPNTGGYFTDKLIF
D gene: TRDD3; clone size: .; V gene: TRDV1; J gene: TRDJ2; CDR3 DNA: TGTGCTCTTGGGGAACATCGAATGATCCCAGTACTGGGGGATCCTTCCCGCACAGCACAACTCTTCTTT; CDR3 protein: CALGEHRMIPVLGDPSRTAQLFF
D gene: .; clone size: few; V gene: TRDV1; J gene: TRDJ1; CDR3 DNA: TGTGCTCTTGGGGAATTACTTCCTATCTGGGGTTTTTACACCGATAAACTCATCTTT; CDR3 protein: CALGELLPIWGFYTDKLIF